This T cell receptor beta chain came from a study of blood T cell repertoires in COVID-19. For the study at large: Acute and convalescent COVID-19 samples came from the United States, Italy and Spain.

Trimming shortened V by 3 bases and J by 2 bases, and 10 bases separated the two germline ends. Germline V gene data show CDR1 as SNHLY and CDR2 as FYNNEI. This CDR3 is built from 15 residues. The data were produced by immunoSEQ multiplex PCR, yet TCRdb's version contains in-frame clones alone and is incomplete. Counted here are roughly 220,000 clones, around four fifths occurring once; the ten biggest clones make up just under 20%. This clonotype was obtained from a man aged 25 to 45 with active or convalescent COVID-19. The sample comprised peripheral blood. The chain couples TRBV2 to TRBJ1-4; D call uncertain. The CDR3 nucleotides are TGTGCCAGCAGTGAGCAACGAGGCACTAATGAAAAACTGTTTTTT. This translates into CASSEQRGTNEKLFF. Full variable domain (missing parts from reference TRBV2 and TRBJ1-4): EPEVTQTPSHQVTQMGQEVILRCVPISNHLYFYWYRQILGQKVEFLVSFYNNEISEKSEIFDDQFSVERPDGSNFTLKIRSTKLEDSAMYFCASSEQRGTNEKLFFGSGTQLSVL.